This T cell receptor (beta chain) was retrieved from a study of blood T cell repertoires in COVID-19. The CDR3 contains 14 residues. Germline CDR1 and CDR2: SGHTA and FQGNSA. Trimming left V 4 bases short and J 6 bases short, with 16 bases between. Assay used: immunoSEQ multiplex PCR; TCRdb lists only in-frame clones, some missing. The sample has some 520,000 clones; roughly 89% are singletons. This receptor was obtained from a man between 18 and 29 years old with COVID-19, enrolled during active disease. This chain joins TRBV7-2 and TRBJ2-7; D perhaps matches TRBD2 (7 bases). Sequencing was done on a sample of peripheral blood. CDR3 nucleotide sequence: TGTGCCAGCAGCTCGATCGGGGGGCCACTCGAGCAGTACTTC. Translating it yields CASSSIGGPLEQYF.